This T cell receptor beta chain originates from a study of shared clonotypes between healthy human individuals. General study findings and limits: Read depth was anticipated to influence clonotype sharing among donors.

V shed 2 bases and J shed 2 bases, with 10 bases lying between them. The CDR3 covers 14 residues. Germline V CDR1 and CDR2: LNHNV, YYDKDF (reference sequence). CD45RO-negative, CCR7-selected cells formed the naive CD8 fraction, which excluded terminally differentiated effector memory CD45RA+ cells. Comment on this clone: Its antigen is unidentified.

The table came from immunoSEQ multiplex PCR; TCRdb's copy has only in-frame clones and leaves some out. The repertoire holds nearly 2 million clones, with about 95% as singletons. Specimen: naive CD8+ T cells sorted from blood. V usage is TRBV15 and J usage is TRBJ2-7; D unresolved. The clonotype comes from a man between 18 and 35 years old in good health. Here the CDR3 reads CATSRLPSPYEQYF. The CDR3 DNA sequence: TGTGCCACCAGCAGACTCCCGTCTCCCTACGAGCAGTACTTC.